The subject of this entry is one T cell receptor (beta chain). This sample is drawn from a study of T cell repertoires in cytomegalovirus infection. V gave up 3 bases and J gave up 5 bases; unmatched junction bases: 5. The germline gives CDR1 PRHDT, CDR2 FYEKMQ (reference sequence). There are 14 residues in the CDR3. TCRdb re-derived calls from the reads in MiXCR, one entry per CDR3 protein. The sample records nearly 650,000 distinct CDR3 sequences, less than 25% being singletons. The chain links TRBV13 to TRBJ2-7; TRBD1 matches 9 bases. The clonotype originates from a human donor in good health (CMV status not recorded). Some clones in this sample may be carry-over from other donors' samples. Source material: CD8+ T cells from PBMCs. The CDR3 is CASSFPGQGNEQYF. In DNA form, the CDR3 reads TGTGCCAGCAGCTTTCCGGGACAGGGCAACGAGCAGTACTTC.